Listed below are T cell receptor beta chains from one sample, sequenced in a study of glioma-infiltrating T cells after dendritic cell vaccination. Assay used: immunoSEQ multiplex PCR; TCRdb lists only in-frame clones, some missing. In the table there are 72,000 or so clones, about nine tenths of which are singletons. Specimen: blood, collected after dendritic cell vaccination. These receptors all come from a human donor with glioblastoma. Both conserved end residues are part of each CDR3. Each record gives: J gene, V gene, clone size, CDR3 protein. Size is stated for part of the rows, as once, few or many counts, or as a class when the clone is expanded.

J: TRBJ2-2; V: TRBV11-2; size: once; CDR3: CASSFRTGGNTGELFF
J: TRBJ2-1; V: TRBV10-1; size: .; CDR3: CASSESRLSYNEQFF
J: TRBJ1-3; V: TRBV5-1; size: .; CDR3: CASSLGPTGLRAGNTIYF
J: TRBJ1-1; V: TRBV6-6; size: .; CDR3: CASSYGGQGVEAFF
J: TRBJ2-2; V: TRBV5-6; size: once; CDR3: CASSFIAGELFF
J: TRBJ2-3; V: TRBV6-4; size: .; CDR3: CASSGRGGDTQYF
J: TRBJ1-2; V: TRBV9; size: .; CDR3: CASSPGQGSFYGYTF
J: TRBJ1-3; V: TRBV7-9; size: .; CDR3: CASSSGQDSSGNTIYF
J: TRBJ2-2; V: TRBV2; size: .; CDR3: CASSESGTGELFF
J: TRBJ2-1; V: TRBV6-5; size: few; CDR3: CASRLTVYNEQFF
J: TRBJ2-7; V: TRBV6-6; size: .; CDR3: CASSGGRGTYEQYF
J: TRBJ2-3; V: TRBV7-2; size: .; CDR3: CASSESGPGTDTQYF
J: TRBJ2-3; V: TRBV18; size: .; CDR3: CASSPVTSSTDTQYF
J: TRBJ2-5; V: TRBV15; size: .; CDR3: CATSLRTGGWETQYF
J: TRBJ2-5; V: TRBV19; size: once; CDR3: CASSMRDEGETQYF
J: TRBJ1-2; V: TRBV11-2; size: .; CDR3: CASSAWARRGYGYTF
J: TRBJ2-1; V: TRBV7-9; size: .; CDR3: CASSSLPPNEQFF
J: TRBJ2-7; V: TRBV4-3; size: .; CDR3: CASSLGQGQPYEQYF
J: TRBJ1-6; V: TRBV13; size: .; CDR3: CASSLTGGKNSPLHF
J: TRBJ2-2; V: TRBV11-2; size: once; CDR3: CASSFPPAGGPTGELFF
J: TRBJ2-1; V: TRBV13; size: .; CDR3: CASSFVGTSGGGEQFF
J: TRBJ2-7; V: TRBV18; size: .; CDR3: CASSRGGDSYEQYF
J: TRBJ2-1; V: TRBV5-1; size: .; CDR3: CASSFRGQGPHEQFF
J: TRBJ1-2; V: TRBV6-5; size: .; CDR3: CASYRTGDSRNGYTF
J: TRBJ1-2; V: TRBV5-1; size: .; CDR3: CASSLDKSAYGYTF
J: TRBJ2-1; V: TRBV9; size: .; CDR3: CASSVKQGDWYNEQFF
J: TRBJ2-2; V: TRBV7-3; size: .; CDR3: CASSSNRLAGGQGGELFF
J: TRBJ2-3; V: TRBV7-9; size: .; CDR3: CASSSGQGARDTQYF
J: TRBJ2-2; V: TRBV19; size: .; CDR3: CASSTTGSTGELFF
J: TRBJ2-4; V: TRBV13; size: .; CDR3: CASRDRASNIQYF
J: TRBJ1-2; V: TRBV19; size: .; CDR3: CASSINGGFAGYTF
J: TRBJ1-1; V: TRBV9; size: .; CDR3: CASSRRDTEAFF
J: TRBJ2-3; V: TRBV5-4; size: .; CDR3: CASSFLGSGRVGTDTQYF
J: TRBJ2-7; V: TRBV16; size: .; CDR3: CASKQSPEGYEQYF
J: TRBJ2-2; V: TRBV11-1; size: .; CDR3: CASSLGLAGVVELFF
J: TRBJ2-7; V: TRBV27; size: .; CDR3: CASSPRTGGVEQYF
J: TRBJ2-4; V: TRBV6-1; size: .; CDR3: CASSPQRGQRNIQYF
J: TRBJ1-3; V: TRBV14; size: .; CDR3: CASSTNRGIDTIYF
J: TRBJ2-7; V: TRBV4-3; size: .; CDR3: CASSQDPGMYEQYF
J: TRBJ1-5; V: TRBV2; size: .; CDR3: CASRGRARPSNQPQHF
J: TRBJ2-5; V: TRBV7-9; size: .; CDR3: CASSLAGGYGKTQYF
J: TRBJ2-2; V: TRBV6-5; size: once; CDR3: CATGSIAGELFF
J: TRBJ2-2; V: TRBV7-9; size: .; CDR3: CASSSLWTGELFF
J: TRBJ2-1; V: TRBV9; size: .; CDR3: CASSSRTRYGEQFF
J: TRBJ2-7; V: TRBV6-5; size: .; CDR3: CASSRSLAPYEQYF
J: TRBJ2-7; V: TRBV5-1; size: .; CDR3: CASSPIGGEEQYF
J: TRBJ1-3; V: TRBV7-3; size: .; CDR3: CASSPDGVSGNTIYF
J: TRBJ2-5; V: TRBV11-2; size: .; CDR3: CASSTTLAGGTETQYF
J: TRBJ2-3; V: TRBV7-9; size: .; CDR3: CASSQGTGWWETDTQYF
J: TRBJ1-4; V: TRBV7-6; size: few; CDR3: CASSLPPTGLNEKLFF
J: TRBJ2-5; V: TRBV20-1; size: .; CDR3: CSATREETQYF
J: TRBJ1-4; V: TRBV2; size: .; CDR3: CASSGLGEKLFF
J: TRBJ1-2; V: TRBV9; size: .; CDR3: CASSPQGASVGYTF
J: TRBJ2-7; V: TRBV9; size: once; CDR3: CASSVVGTSGAYEQYF
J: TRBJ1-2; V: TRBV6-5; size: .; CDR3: CASRRGTAAIYGYTF
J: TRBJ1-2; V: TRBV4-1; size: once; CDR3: CASSQDPFRLANYGYTF
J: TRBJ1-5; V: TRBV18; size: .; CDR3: CASSQTQLDWGNQPQHF
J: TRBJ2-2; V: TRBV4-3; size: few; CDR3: CASSQGPGDPTGELFF
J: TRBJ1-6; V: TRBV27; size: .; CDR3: CASSSTGGFVYNSPLHF
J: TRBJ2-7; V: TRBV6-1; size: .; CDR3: CASKKGLLNYEQYF